A selection of T cell receptor beta chains follows, all from one sample in a study of T cells in tumors after PD-1 blockade. Here immunoSEQ multiplex PCR was the method, and the copy in TCRdb shows in-frame clones only, minus some. The data show 45,000 or so clones, more than 65% seen once. The source was PBMCs, collected before anti-PD-1 therapy. Receptors were obtained from a human donor with advanced basal cell or squamous cell carcinoma (not recorded which). CDR3s include the opening cysteine and the closing phenylalanine or tryptophan. A D gene is named only where the DNA matches it firmly. Expanded clones are given a class, and other clones once, few, many or no size at all.

CDR3aa,CDR3nt,v_gene,j_gene,d_gene,abundance
CASSLGAGGGAGDTQYF,TGCGCCAGCAGCTTGGGGGCTGGCGGGGGGGCTGGAGATACGCAGTATTTT,TRBV5-1,TRBJ2-3,TRBD2,.
CASSERQGISGANVLTF,TGTGCCAGCAGTGAGAGGCAGGGGATCTCTGGGGCCAACGTCCTGACTTTC,TRBV2,TRBJ2-6,.,.
CASSPPGGQAFF,TGTGCCAGCAGCCCCCCTGGGGGCCAAGCTTTCTTT,TRBV7-9,TRBJ1-1,.,.
CASSFWAQGAGLDTDTQYF,TGTGCCAGCAGCTTTTGGGCGCAGGGGGCGGGATTGGACACAGATACGCAGTATTTT,TRBV7-2,TRBJ2-3,TRBD1,once
CASSLTPGRNYGYTF,TGTGCCAGCAGCTTAACCCCGGGACGAAACTATGGCTACACCTTC,TRBV7-3,TRBJ1-2,.,few
CASSLEEDQPQHF,TGTGCCAGCAGCTTAGAAGAGGATCAGCCCCAGCATTTT,TRBV7-9,TRBJ1-5,.,.
CASRAMAVLYEQYF,TGTGCCAGCAGGGCGATGGCAGTTCTATACGAGCAGTACTTC,TRBV28,TRBJ2-7,.,.
CASSVNSRGSPLHF,TGTGCCAGCAGCGTGAACAGCAGAGGATCACCCCTCCACTTT,TRBV7-2,TRBJ1-6,.,few
CASSVDGRGNTEAFF,TGTGCCAGCAGCGTAGATGGCAGGGGGAACACTGAAGCTTTCTTT,TRBV9,TRBJ1-1,.,.
CASSIDRGHEQYF,TGTGCCAGCAGCATTGACAGGGGGCACGAGCAGTACTTC,TRBV3-1/TRBV3-2,TRBJ2-7,TRBD1,.
CASSAEYQETQYF,TGTGCCAGTAGTGCAGAGTACCAAGAGACCCAGTACTTC,TRBV19,TRBJ2-5,.,.
CASSFGGQMDTQYF,TGCGCCAGCAGCTTTGGCGGGCAGATGGATACGCAGTATTTT,TRBV5-1,TRBJ2-3,.,once
CASSLLTPGGATNEKLFF,TGTGCCAGCAGTTTACTAACCCCGGGGGGGGCAACTAATGAAAAACTGTTTTTT,TRBV27,TRBJ1-4,.,.
CAILIGGYTEAFF,TGTGCCATCTTGATTGGGGGGTACACTGAAGCTTTCTTT,TRBV2,TRBJ1-1,.,.
CATSDYPGVETQYF,TGTGCCACCAGTGATTATCCGGGGGTCGAGACCCAGTACTTC,TRBV24-1,TRBJ2-5,.,.
CASSLDGRGSYEQYF,TGTGCCAGCAGCTTAGATGGCAGGGGCTCCTACGAGCAGTACTTC,TRBV7-9,TRBJ2-7,.,few
CASSPDRGMSETQYF,TGTGCCAGCAGTCCTGACAGGGGAATGTCAGAGACCCAGTACTTC,TRBV2,TRBJ2-5,TRBD1,.
CASHRDLNTEAFF,TGTGCCAGCCACCGGGACCTGAACACTGAAGCTTTCTTT,TRBV28,TRBJ1-1,.,.
CASSPGGQGKVGYTF,TGTGCCAGCAGCCCAGGGGGACAGGGTAAAGTCGGCTACACCTTC,TRBV7-9,TRBJ1-2,TRBD1,.
CASSQRGNLPYEQYF,TGTGCCAGCAGCCAAAGGGGTAACTTACCTTACGAGCAGTACTTC,TRBV14,TRBJ2-7,.,.
CSVGDRGGDEQYF,TGCAGCGTGGGCGACAGGGGAGGAGACGAGCAGTACTTC,TRBV29-1,TRBJ2-7,TRBD1,.
CASSPSLAGNEQFF,TGTGCCAGCAGCCCCTCACTAGCGGGAAATGAGCAGTTCTTC,TRBV5-5,TRBJ2-1,TRBD2,.
CASSESRGAGPKAFF,TGTGCCAGCAGTGAATCCCGGGGGGCAGGCCCAAAAGCTTTCTTT,TRBV25-1,TRBJ1-1,.,.
CASSLTADSNQPQHF,TGCGCCAGCAGCTTGACTGCAGATAGCAATCAGCCCCAGCATTTT,TRBV5-1,TRBJ1-5,.,.
CASSGSGGTDIRTF,TGTGCCAGCAGCGGATCAGGGGGCACTGATATTCGGACCTTC,TRBV9,TRBJ1-2,TRBD1,few
CASSYLAGRSSGANVLTF,TGTGCCAGCAGTTACCTAGCGGGACGGTCCTCTGGGGCCAACGTCCTGACTTTC,TRBV6-2/TRBV6-3,TRBJ2-6,TRBD2,few
CASSILADSYNEQFF,TGTGCCAGCAGCATACTAGCGGACTCCTACAATGAGCAGTTCTTC,TRBV5-6,TRBJ2-1,TRBD2,.
CASSQQALAAYNEQFF,TGTGCCAGCAGCCAACAGGCTTTAGCGGCTTACAATGAGCAGTTCTTC,TRBV4-2,TRBJ2-1,.,few
CASARQGLNTEAFF,TGTGCCAGCGCGCGACAGGGCTTGAACACTGAAGCTTTCTTT,TRBV2,TRBJ1-1,TRBD1,.
CASSQDTSRDTQYF,TGTGCCAGCAGCCAAGACACATCCAGAGATACGCAGTATTTT,TRBV3-1/TRBV3-2,TRBJ2-3,.,.
CASSLGIRYEQYF,TGTGCCAGCAGCTTGGGTATTCGATACGAGCAGTACTTC,TRBV7-9,TRBJ2-7,.,.
CATSRGWDTNEQFF,TGTGCCACCAGTCGCGGGTGGGACACAAATGAGCAGTTCTTC,TRBV24-1,TRBJ2-1,.,few